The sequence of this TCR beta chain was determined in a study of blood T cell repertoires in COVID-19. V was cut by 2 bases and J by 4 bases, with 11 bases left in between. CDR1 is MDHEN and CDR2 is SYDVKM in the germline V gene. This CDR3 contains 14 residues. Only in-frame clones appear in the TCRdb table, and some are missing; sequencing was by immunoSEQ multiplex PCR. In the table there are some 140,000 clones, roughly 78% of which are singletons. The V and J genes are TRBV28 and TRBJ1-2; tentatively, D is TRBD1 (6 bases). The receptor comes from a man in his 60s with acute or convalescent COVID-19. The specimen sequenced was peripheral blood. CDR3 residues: CASSLGQSFYGYTF. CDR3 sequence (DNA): TGTGCCAGCAGTTTAGGACAGTCATTCTATGGCTACACCTTC.